Sequencing of this T cell receptor (beta chain) was carried out in a study of T cells after yellow fever vaccination. Study-wide points: A minor fraction of clonotypes spanned both CD4 and CD8 compartments. Reappearing after the booster were most of the clones from primary vaccination (about 96% CD4, 70% to 90% CD8).

Deletions cut 3 bases from V and 6 bases from J, with 12 bases between. This CDR3 is built from 13 residues. CDR1 is SQVTM, CDR2 ANQGSEA, per germline. As for this clonotype: Antigen unknown.

TCR cDNA was made by 5'RACE template switching, adding a universal primer site and UMIs. Each CDR3 protein is one row after TCRdb ran MiXCR on the 5' RACE reads. The table records hundreds of thousands of distinct CDR3 sequences, 6.2% of them present only once. The rearrangement links TRBV29-1 to TRBJ2-1; D not resolved. The input for sequencing was PBMCs, taken 5 days after the yellow fever booster vaccination. This TCR came from a young man who received the YFV17D yellow fever vaccine. Here the CDR3 reads CSVDFIRGNEQFF. CDR3 nucleotides: TGCAGCGTTGATTTTATCCGTGGCAATGAGCAGTTCTTC.